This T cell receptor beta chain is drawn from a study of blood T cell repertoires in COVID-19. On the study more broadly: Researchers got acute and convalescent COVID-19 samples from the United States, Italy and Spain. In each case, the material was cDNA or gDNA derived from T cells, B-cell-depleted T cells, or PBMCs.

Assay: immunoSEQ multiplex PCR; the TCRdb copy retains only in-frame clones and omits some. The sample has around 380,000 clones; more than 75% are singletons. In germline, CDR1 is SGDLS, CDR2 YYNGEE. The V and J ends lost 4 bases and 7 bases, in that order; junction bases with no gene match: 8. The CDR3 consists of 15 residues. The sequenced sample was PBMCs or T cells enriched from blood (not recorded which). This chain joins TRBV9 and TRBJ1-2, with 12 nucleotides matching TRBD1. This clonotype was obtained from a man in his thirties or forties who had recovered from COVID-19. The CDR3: CASSPGTGGAAGYTF. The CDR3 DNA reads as TGTGCCAGCAGCCCCGGGACAGGGGGCGCTGCTGGCTACACCTTC.